The following is a T cell receptor beta chain sequence with its context. Its target is not known. The data stem from a study of T cells after yellow fever vaccination. Study observations and caveats: A limited proportion of clonotypes was detected within both the CD4 and CD8 compartments. Most primary-vaccination clones reappeared after the booster (approximately 96% CD4, approximately 88% CD8).

Generation of TCR cDNA used 5'RACE template switching (which added a universal primer site and UMIs). TCRdb independently ran MiXCR on the 5' RACE reads; one entry per CDR3 protein. The table has around 500,000 distinct CDR3 sequences, just over 20% seen once. CDR1 MNHEY and CDR2 SMNVEV come from the germline V gene (reference sequence). This CDR3 contains 15 residues. V was shortened by 3 bases and J by 2 bases, with 13 bases between the two germline ends. This clonotype originated in a man between 18 and 29 years old who received the YFV17D yellow fever vaccine. The rearrangement links TRBV27 to TRBJ1-2; tentative D call: TRBD1 (5 bases). The sample in question was PBMCs, obtained 20 to 25 days after the first yellow fever vaccination. The CDR3 here is CASSFGAGGNYGYTF. CDR3 nucleotides: TGTGCCAGCAGTTTTGGGGCAGGAGGCAACTATGGCTACACCTTC.